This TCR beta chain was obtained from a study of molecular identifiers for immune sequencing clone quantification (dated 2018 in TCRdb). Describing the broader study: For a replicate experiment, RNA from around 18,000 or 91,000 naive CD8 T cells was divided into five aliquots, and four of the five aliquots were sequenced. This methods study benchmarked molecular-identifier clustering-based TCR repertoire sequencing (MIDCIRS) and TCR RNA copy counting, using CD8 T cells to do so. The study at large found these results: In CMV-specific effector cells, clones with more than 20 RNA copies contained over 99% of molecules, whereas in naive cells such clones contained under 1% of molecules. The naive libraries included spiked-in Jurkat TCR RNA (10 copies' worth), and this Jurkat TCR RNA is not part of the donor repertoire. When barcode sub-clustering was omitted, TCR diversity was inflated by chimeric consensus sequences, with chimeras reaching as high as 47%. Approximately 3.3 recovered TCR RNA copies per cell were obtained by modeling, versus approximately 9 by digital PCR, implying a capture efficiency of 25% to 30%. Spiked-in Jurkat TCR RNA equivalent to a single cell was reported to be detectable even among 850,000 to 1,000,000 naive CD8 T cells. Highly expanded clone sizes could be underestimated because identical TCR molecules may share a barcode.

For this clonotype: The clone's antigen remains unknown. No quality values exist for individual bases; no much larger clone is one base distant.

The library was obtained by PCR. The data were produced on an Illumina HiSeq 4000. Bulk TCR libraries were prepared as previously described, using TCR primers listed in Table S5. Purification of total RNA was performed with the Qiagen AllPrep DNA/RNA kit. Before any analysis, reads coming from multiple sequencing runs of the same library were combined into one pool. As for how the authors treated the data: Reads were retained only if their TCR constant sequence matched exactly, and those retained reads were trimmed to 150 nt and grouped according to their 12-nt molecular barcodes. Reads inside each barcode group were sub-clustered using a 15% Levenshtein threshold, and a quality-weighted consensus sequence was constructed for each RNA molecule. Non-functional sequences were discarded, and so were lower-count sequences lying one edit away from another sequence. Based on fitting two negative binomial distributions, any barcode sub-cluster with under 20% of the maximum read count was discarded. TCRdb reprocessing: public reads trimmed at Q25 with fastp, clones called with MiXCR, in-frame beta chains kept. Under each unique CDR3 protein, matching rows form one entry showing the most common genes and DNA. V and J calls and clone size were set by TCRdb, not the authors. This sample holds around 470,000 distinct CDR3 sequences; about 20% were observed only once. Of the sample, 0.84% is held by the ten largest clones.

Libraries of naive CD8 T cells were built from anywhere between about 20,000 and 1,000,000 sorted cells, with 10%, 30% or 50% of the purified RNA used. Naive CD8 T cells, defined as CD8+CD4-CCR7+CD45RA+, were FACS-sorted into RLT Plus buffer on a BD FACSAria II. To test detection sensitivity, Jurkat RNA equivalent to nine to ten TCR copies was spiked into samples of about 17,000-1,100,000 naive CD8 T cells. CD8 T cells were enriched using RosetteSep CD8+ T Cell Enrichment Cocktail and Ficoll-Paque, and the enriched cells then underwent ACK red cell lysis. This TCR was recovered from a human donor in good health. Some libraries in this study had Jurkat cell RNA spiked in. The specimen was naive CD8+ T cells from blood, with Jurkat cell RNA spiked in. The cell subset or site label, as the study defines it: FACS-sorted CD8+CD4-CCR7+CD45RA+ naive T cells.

The DNA sequence is TGTGCCAGCAGCGGCGGGTCCCAAGAGACCCAGTACTTC. It specifies CASSGGSQETQYF. Here the chain combines TRBV7-3 and TRBJ2-5; TRBD2 is a possible D gene, resting on 5 matching bases. The cysteine opens and the phenylalanine closes a CDR3 of 13 amino acids. Of all the DNA, just the CDR3 is kept, 39 bases in frame from base 1. CDR1 SGHTA and CDR2 FQGTGA are derived from the germline V gene. V loses 5 bases, J loses 1 base, and the germline ends lie 8 bases apart.